This record concerns one T cell receptor (beta chain) sequence. Its antigen is currently unknown. Individual cDNA molecules had unique molecular identifiers attached to them by the library. TCRdb fed the RACE reads into MiXCR, producing one record per CDR3 protein. The data hold some 71,000 distinct CDR3 sequences, with approximately 12% observed a single time. Time point denoted: patch test 3, about 24 weeks after DPC sensitization. Stated treatment: therapeutic diphenylcyclopropenone sensitization with weekly scalp DPC. Sequencing started from total RNA isolated from unfractionated whole blood. CDR1 is SQVTM, CDR2 ANQGSEA, per germline. V lost 2 bases to trimming and J lost 0 bases, with 7 bases between them. CDR3 length: 13 residues. This entry comes from a study of human T cells and chemical hapten exposure. Study-level findings and limits: High-frequency TCRs, those above 1 in 1000, stayed the same after DPC sensitization. Large CDR3 similarity clusters arose significantly more often from expanded TCRs than from controls.

The chain links TRBV29-1 to TRBJ1-1; D remains unclear. This specimen consisted of whole blood, obtained in connection with sensitization to the hapten diphenylcyclopropenone (DPC). The sequence was collected from a woman aged 45-60 years with alopecia areata. Some clones in this sample may be carry-over from other donors' samples. CDR3 in DNA: TGCAGCGTTGAACGGAGCCTGAACACTGAAGCTTTCTTT. This codes for CSVERSLNTEAFF.